A single sample gave rise to the 13 T cell receptor beta chains below, sequenced in a study of PD-1 blockade in classical Hodgkin lymphoma. TCRdb keeps only in-frame clones here, not all; method: immunoSEQ multiplex PCR. Here the sample spans about 30,000 clones, roughly 80% being singletons. Time point: cycle 4 day 1 (C4D1), after six to seven weeks of nivolumab. All patients experienced relapse after autologous stem cell transplantation, and brentuximab vedotin exposure was variable. Researchers used magnetic negative selection to pull out pure CD4+ T cells from thawed PBMCs. The sample here was CD4+ T cells from blood, taken before the fourth cycle of nivolumab. These receptors were obtained from a human donor with classical Hodgkin lymphoma.

The chain couples TRBV27 to TRBJ2-3; TRBD2 matches 12 bases. CDR1 is MNHEY, CDR2 SMNVEV, per germline (reference sequence). The ends lost 6 bases at V and 3 bases at J; junction bases unmatched: 1. The length of the CDR3 is 14 residues. The CDR3 bases are TGTGCCAGCAGACTAGCGGGGGGAACAGATACGCAGTATTTT. This gives the protein CASRLAGGTDTQYF.

In its sample, this clone was seen a few times. J is TRBJ1-6 and V is TRBV19; a weak D match, TRBD1 (5 bases). Trimming cost V 7 bases and J 0 bases, with 13 bases left between them. CDR1 and CDR2 from the germline V gene are LNHDA and SQIVND (reference sequence). This CDR3 contains 16 residues. The DNA of the CDR3 is TGTGCCAGTACCTCTAGGGGAAACTCCTATAATTCACCCCTCCACTTT. Residues: CASTSRGNSYNSPLHF. The full variable domain, its missing parts supplied by reference TRBV19 and TRBJ1-6, is DGGITQSPKYLFRKEGQNVTLSCEQNLNHDAMYWYRQDPGQGLRLIYYSQIVNDFQKGDIAEGYSVSREKKESFPLTVTSAQKNPTAFYLCASTSRGNSYNSPLHFGNGTRLTVT.

This chain joins TRBV9 and TRBJ2-4; TRBD1 agrees at 11 bases. The CDR3 has 17 residues. Germline CDR1 is SGDLS and CDR2 is YYNGEE. The trim removed 2 bases at V and 2 bases at J, leaving 6 bases unmatched. CDR3 DNA: TGTGCCAGCAGCGTGGACGGGACAGGGGGGACCAAAAACATTCAGTACTTC. This translates into CASSVDGTGGTKNIQYF.

In this sample, this clone turned up a few times. The rearrangement uses TRBV18 and TRBJ1-1; possible D gene TRBD1, 6 bases. The V gene lost 4 bases and the J gene lost 5 bases, with 8 bases spanning the gap. Per the germline V gene, CDR1 is KGHSH and CDR2 is LQKENI. The CDR3 sequence is 12 residues long. CDR3: CASSLQGTEAFF. DNA of the CDR3: TGTGCCAGCTCACTACAGGGTACTGAAGCTTTCTTT.

This clone has only a few counts. The chain combines TRBV5-1 with TRBJ1-1; 7 bases agree with TRBD1. The V gene's germline CDR1 is SGHRS and CDR2 YFSETQ. The CDR3 is made up of 15 amino acids. J was trimmed by 1 base and V by 2 bases; bases with no gene match: 5. As DNA, the CDR3 is TGCGCCAGCAGCTTTTCCCGGACAGGGAACACTGAAGCTTTCTTT. Its translation: CASSFSRTGNTEAFF. Looking up the rest from reference TRBV5-1 and TRBJ1-1 gives the full variable domain: KAGVTQTPRYLIKTRGQQVTLSCSPISGHRSVSWYQQTPGQGLQFLFEYFSETQRNKGNFPGRFSGRQFSNSRSEMNVSTLELGDSALYLCASSFSRTGNTEAFFGQGTRLTVV.

This chain joins TRBV7-9 and TRBJ2-3, with D unclear. This CDR3 has 14 amino acids. In germline, CDR1 is SEHNR, CDR2 FQNEAQ (reference sequence). V lost 2 bases and J lost 6, with 12 bases in between. The CDR3 reads CASSLIDFTDTQYF. CDR3 DNA: TGTGCCAGCAGCTTAATTGATTTCACGGATACGCAGTATTTT.

The chain joins TRBV27 to TRBJ1-4; D unclear. The CDR3 extends over 14 amino acids. Trimming took 3 bases from V and 5 from J, leaving 10 bases between them. Germline loops: CDR1 MNHEY, CDR2 SMNVEV (reference sequence). CDR3 DNA: TGTGCCAGCAGTTTCATAGCCCCGAATGAAAAACTGTTTTTT. Its protein product is CASSFIAPNEKLFF.

The chain combines TRBV2 with TRBJ1-1; 10 bases are shared with TRBD1. Germline-derived CDR1 and CDR2 are SNHLY and FYNNEI. Trimming cost V 6 bases and J 5 bases; bases outside gene matches: 12. The CDR3 has 16 residues. CDR3 DNA: TGTGCCAGCAGGACCCAGGGACAGGGGCCGGGTACTGAAGCTTTCTTT. It translates to CASRTQGQGPGTEAFF.

The V and J genes are TRBV7-6 and TRBJ2-7, with D unclear. CDR1 is SGHVS, CDR2 FNYEAQ, per germline. Between the trimmed V and J ends, which lost 6 bases and 7 bases, there was a span of 22 bases. CDR3 length equals 15 residues. CDR3 protein: CASSGSARSAGEQYF. The DNA for the CDR3 is TGTGCCAGCAGTGGTTCGGCTAGGTCCGCCGGTGAGCAGTACTTC.

The V gene is TRBV19, the J gene TRBJ2-3; TRBD2 aligns across 8 bases. There are 15 residues in the CDR3. J gave up 1 base and V 3 bases, and 3 bases lay outside the gene matches. The V gene's germline CDR1 is LNHDA and CDR2 SQIVND (reference sequence). In DNA form, the CDR3 reads TGTGCCAGTAGTATTATGACTAGCGGCACAGATACGCAGTATTTT. Translating it yields CASSIMTSGTDTQYF.

The chain has TRBV13 and TRBJ1-1; 9 nucleotides agree with TRBD1. Trimming removed 1 base from V and 5 bases from J; junction bases left unmatched: 8. This CDR3 contains 16 residues. Germline V gene data show CDR1 as PRHDT and CDR2 as FYEKMQ (reference sequence). The CDR3 reads CASSLVGQGRSTEAFF. The CDR3 nucleotides read TGTGCCAGCAGCTTAGTCGGACAGGGGAGGAGTACTGAAGCTTTCTTT.

This chain joins TRBV19 and TRBJ1-2, with D possibly matching TRBD1 (5 bases). Germline CDR1 reads LNHDA; CDR2 reads SQIVND (reference sequence). CDR3 length: 14 amino acids. Trimming removed 7 bases from V and 9 bases from J, with 21 bases in between. The chain's CDR3 is CASTQTQDSGRYTF. The CDR3, as DNA: TGTGCCAGTACCCAAACCCAAGACAGTGGCCGCTACACCTTC.

This chain connects TRBV30 to TRBJ1-2; 9 bases fit TRBD1. The CDR3 is made up of 15 amino acids. V lost 4 bases and J lost 4; bases outside the gene matches: 10. Germline values: CDR1 GTSNPN, CDR2 SVGIG (reference sequence). CDR3 nucleotide sequence: TGTGCCTGGAAAACCCACAGGGGGCTAGGCTATGGCTACACCTTC. It specifies CAWKTHRGLGYGYTF.